The 3 T cell receptor beta chains given below trace back to one sample, sequenced in a study of T-cell reconstitution after alpha-beta-depleted transplantation in children. A library of TCRbeta sequences, prepared with unique molecular identifiers, was generated. TCRdb recomputed calls from the PCR reads with MiXCR, one row per CDR3 protein. In the table there are nearly 350,000 distinct CDR3 sequences, under 20% of which are singletons. Material: PBMCs, mostly from graft donor cells, obtained 360 days after TCRalphabeta/CD19-depleted stem cell transplant. The receptors were sampled from a male patient between 2 and 10 years old who had a stem cell transplant for acute lymphoblastic leukemia, so the T cells may come from the graft donor.

There are a few counts of this clonotype. The rearrangement uses TRBV12-3 or TRBV12-4 and TRBJ2-1, with 11 nucleotides matching TRBD2. CDR3 length equals 15 residues. Germline trimming cut 7 bases from V and 4 bases from J; bases unmatched to any gene: 6. The CDR3 DNA reads as TGTGCCAGCAATAGCGGACTAGCGGGTTACAATGAGCAGTTCTTC. Its translation is CASNSGLAGYNEQFF.

This clonotype has more than one count but fewer than ten. The chain employs TRBV28 and TRBJ2-3, with D hard to call. V shed 6 bases and J shed 0 bases, with 10 bases lying between them. The length of the CDR3 is 14 residues. Germline CDR1 and CDR2: MDHEN and SYDVKM. The chain's CDR3 is CASSQGPSTDTQYF. The CDR3 bases are TGTGCCAGCAGCCAAGGACCGAGCACAGATACGCAGTATTTT.

V is TRBV27 and J is TRBJ2-7, with 11 bases matching TRBD2. This CDR3 is 17 amino acids long. The J segment lost 2 bases and the V segment lost 3 bases, leaving 9 bases of the junction unmatched. Per the germline V gene, CDR1 is MNHEY and CDR2 is SMNVEV (reference sequence). In DNA form, the CDR3 reads TGTGCCAGCAGTTTTGCCCTGGGTAGCGGGAGGGCCTACGAGCAGTACTTC. Translating it yields CASSFALGSGRAYEQYF.